This T cell receptor (beta chain) was sequenced for a study of cytomegalovirus exposure and HLA in healthy donors. Overall study results and limits: There was a cluster of highly shared sequence variants that was likely a sequencing artifact. There were approximately 150 TCR beta chains listed as cytomegalovirus-associated. In vitro experiments confirmed that a few CMV-associated chains were specific for CMV antigens. Donors belonging to an Asian-associated ancestry cluster reportedly showed fewer N-insertions in productive TCRs than the approximately 670-donor mean, according to what a later analysis found.

Deletions cut 3 bases from V and 7 bases from J, with 9 bases between. The CDR3 has 13 amino acids. The germline V gene has CDR1 SGHDN and CDR2 FVKESK. This clone was seen just once. Its antigen is unidentified. PCR employed 60 Vbeta and 13 Jbeta primers. Sequencing was performed with immunoSEQ multiplex PCR; in TCRdb, only in-frame clones are kept and a portion is missing. Among approximately 220,000 clones listed, roughly 83% were seen once. This chain uses TRBV14 with TRBJ2-2; a possible D gene is TRBD2 (5 bases). This receptor was identified in a boy between 2 and 10 years old in good health and CMV-seronegative. The material sequenced was PBMCs. CDR3 residues: CASSQIRGGELFF. CDR3 sequence (DNA): TGTGCCAGCAGCCAGATTCGGGGCGGGGAGCTGTTTTTT.